One and the same sample provided the 25 T cell receptor beta chains below, sequenced in a study of shared clonotypes between healthy human individuals. It was CD45RO-negative cells, positively selected for CCR7, that made up naive CD8 cells, with terminally differentiated effector memory CD45RA+ cells excluded. The data were produced by immunoSEQ multiplex PCR, yet TCRdb's version contains in-frame clones alone and is incomplete. The data show approximately 840,000 clones, around 96% seen once. The sequencing sample was made of naive CD8+ T cells sorted from blood. The receptors stem from a man aged 25-40 years in good health.

The J gene is TRBJ2-1, the V gene TRBV28; 8 bases line up with TRBD1. The CDR3 has 14 residues. Germline assignment: CDR1 MDHEN and CDR2 SYDVKM. V shed 3 bases and J 8 bases; nucleotides not matched to a gene: 6. CDR3 nucleotides: TGTGCCAGCAGTTTGGTCAGGGGGCGCGATGAGCAGTTCTTC. This translates into CASSLVRGRDEQFF.

The V gene is TRBV2, the J gene TRBJ1-5, with 7 bases lining up with TRBD1. The CDR3 consists of 15 residues. Germline V gives CDR1 SNHLY, CDR2 FYNNEI. The junction had 5 bases not matched to a gene; V was cut back by 6 bases and J by 0 bases. CDR3 DNA: TGTGCCAGCAGGATCAGGGGGGATAGCAATCAGCCCCAGCATTTT. Translating it yields CASRIRGDSNQPQHF.

The V call is TRBV7-8, the J call TRBJ2-7; weak D call: TRBD2 (5 bases). Trimming cost V 5 bases and J 5 bases, with 16 bases left between them. CDR3 length equals 14 residues. Looked up from germline, CDR1 is SGHVS and CDR2 is FQNEAQ. The CDR3 is CASSLGGFVNEQYF. The CDR3 bases are TGTGCCAGCAGCCTAGGAGGATTCGTAAACGAGCAGTACTTC. Full variable domain (remainder filled in from reference TRBV7-8 and TRBJ2-7): GAGVSQSPRYKVAKRGQDVALRCDPISGHVSLFWYQQALGQGPEFLTYFQNEAQLDKSGLPSDRFFAERPEGSVSTLKIQRTQQEDSAVYLCASSLGGFVNEQYFGPGTRLTVT.

V is TRBV6-5 and J is TRBJ2-5; D ambiguous. Germline V CDR1 and CDR2: MNHEY, SVGAGI. The CDR3 totals 16 residues. The V end lost 2 bases, the J end lost 1 base, and 14 bases lay between the germline ends. The CDR3 here is CASSYGVGLGQETQYF. As DNA, the CDR3 is TGTGCCAGCAGTTACGGGGTGGGTTTGGGCCAAGAGACCCAGTACTTC.

This chain joins TRBV11-2 and TRBJ2-7, with 8 positions matching TRBD1. Germline V gene lookup returns CDR1 SGHAT and CDR2 FQNNGV. V trimming: 5 bases; J trimming: 3 bases; junction bases outside the gene matches: 9. The CDR3 runs to 15 residues. CDR3 sequence (DNA): TGTGCCAGCAGCGCTCGGGACAGGCCCGGCTACGAGCAGTACTTC. This codes for CASSARDRPGYEQYF. The full variable domain, in which reference TRBV11-2 and TRBJ2-7 provide the parts outside the CDR3, is EAGVAQSPRYKIIEKRQSVAFWCNPISGHATLYWYQQILGQGPKLLIQFQNNGVVDDSQLPKDRFSAERLKGVDSTLKIQPAKLEDSAVYLCASSARDRPGYEQYFGPGTRLTVT.

This chain uses TRBV18 with TRBJ2-1; 8 bases match TRBD2. The V segment lost 3 bases and the J segment 6 bases; nucleotides outside the gene matches: 10. There are 16 residues in the CDR3. Germline V gene data show CDR1 as KGHSH and CDR2 as LQKENI. CDR3 loop: CASSPGRGGKLNEQFF. CDR3 nucleotides: TGTGCCAGCTCACCCGGTCGGGGGGGAAAGCTCAATGAGCAGTTCTTC.

This rearrangement joins TRBV27 to TRBJ1-1; 8 bases are shared with TRBD1. The CDR3 spans 13 residues. The ends lost 6 bases at V and 3 bases at J; junction bases unmatched: 3. CDR1 and CDR2 from the germline V gene are MNHEY and SMNVEV (reference sequence). In DNA form, the CDR3 reads TGTGCCAGCAGAGGGACAGGCTACACTGAAGCTTTCTTT. Translated, it gives CASRGTGYTEAFF.

This chain uses TRBV7-9 with TRBJ2-5, with 13 bases that match TRBD2. The CDR3 is made up of 15 amino acids. From germline, CDR1 is SEHNR and CDR2 FQNEAQ (reference sequence). The trim removed 3 bases at V and 3 bases at J, leaving 1 base unmatched. CDR3 sequence reads: CASSFGTSGEETQYF. DNA for the CDR3: TGTGCCAGCAGCTTTGGGACTAGCGGGGAAGAGACCCAGTACTTC.

There are a few counts of this clone. The chain uses TRBV7-9 and TRBJ1-2, with D perhaps TRBD1 (5 bases). This CDR3 is built from 12 residues. Germline V gene sequence: CDR1 SEHNR, CDR2 FQNEAQ (reference sequence). Trimming removed 2 bases at V and 8 bases at J, with 9 bases between. The CDR3 DNA reads as TGTGCCAGCAGCTTACAGGGCGAGGGCTACACCTTC. Translation gives CASSLQGEGYTF.

The CDR3: CASSRGTDNQPQHF. As DNA, the CDR3 is TGTGCCAGCAGCCGCGGGACAGATAATCAGCCCCAGCATTTT. The V gene is TRBV7-6, the J gene TRBJ1-5, with 7 bases lining up with TRBD1. V was pared by 5 bases and J by 4 bases, with 5 bases of the junction left unmatched. This CDR3 has 14 amino acids. In germline, CDR1 is SGHVS, CDR2 FNYEAQ.

This clone was seen only once. This CDR3 is CASSALQSDTQYF. DNA for the CDR3: TGTGCCAGCAGCGCATTACAGAGCGATACGCAGTATTTT. The chain couples TRBV9 to TRBJ2-3; D call uncertain. Germline lookup yields CDR1 SGDLS and CDR2 YYNGEE. The CDR3 runs 13 residues. The V end was cut by 3 bases, the J end by 6 bases, with 11 bases between. Full variable domain (outside the CDR3, taken from reference TRBV9 and TRBJ2-3): DSGVTQTPKHLITATGQRVTLRCSPRSGDLSVYWYQQSLDQGLQFLIQYYNGEERAKGNILERFSAQQFPDLHSELNLSSLELGDSALYFCASSALQSDTQYFGPGTRLTVL.

This chain connects TRBV7-9 to TRBJ2-3; the match to TRBD2 covers 10 bases. This CDR3 has 17 amino acids. Trimming at V came to 5 bases and at J to 0 bases, leaving 8 bases not matched to a gene. Germline lookup yields CDR1 SEHNR and CDR2 FQNEAQ (reference sequence). Here the CDR3 DNA reads TGTGCCAGCAGCCCCCCTAGCGGGAGAGAAAGCACAGATACGCAGTATTTT. Encoded protein: CASSPPSGRESTDTQYF.

This chain connects TRBV7-9 to TRBJ2-1; 10 bases match TRBD2. Trimming removed 5 bases from V and 10 bases from J; junction bases left unmatched: 14. This CDR3 has 16 residues. The germline gives CDR1 SEHNR, CDR2 FQNEAQ (reference sequence). The CDR3 DNA is TGTGCCAGCAGCCACTCGATGGGGCTAGCGGGAGACGAGCAGTTCTTC. This codes for CASSHSMGLAGDEQFF.

This chain uses TRBV4-1 with TRBJ1-2; D unclear. The CDR3 is 15 amino acids. V lost 0 bases and J lost 3, with 11 bases in between. Germline V gene sequence: CDR1 MGHRA, CDR2 YSYEKL. The CDR3 sequence is CASSQEPRPDYGYTF. The CDR3 nucleotides are TGCGCCAGCAGCCAAGAGCCCAGACCCGACTATGGCTACACCTTC.

This chain connects TRBV14 to TRBJ1-1; weak D call: TRBD1 (5 bases). The germline V gene has CDR1 SGHDN and CDR2 FVKESK. The V end lost 3 bases, the J end lost 4 bases, and 18 bases lay between the germline ends. The CDR3 runs 16 residues. CDR3 sequence (DNA): TGTGCCAGCAGCCAGCCCGGAGTTTCGGGGCCCACTGAAGCTTTCTTT. This translates into CASSQPGVSGPTEAFF.

This rearrangement joins TRBV27 to TRBJ1-1; no definite D call. Between the trimmed V and J ends, which lost 0 bases and 6 bases, there was a span of 8 bases. CDR1 is MNHEY and CDR2 is SMNVEV in the germline V gene (reference sequence). This CDR3 has 13 residues. For the CDR3, the DNA is TGTGCCAGCAGTTTATCGCCGTGGGCTGAAGCTTTCTTT. It encodes CASSLSPWAEAFF.

The chain uses TRBV28 and TRBJ1-2, with no clear D. Germline V CDR1 and CDR2: MDHEN, SYDVKM. The length of the CDR3 is 15 residues. V lost 6 bases, J lost 3 bases, and 17 bases lay in between. The CDR3 here is CASSPMERTYYGYTF. In nucleotides, the CDR3 is TGTGCCAGCAGCCCGATGGAGAGAACCTACTATGGCTACACCTTC.

The rearrangement links TRBV5-1 to TRBJ2-3, with 8 bases identical to TRBD2. CDR1 is SGHRS and CDR2 is YFSETQ in the germline V gene. Trimming took 6 bases from V and 2 from J; bases not matched to a gene: 8. The CDR3 is 15 amino acids. The CDR3 is CASKWREAHTDTQYF. CDR3 DNA sequence: TGCGCCAGCAAGTGGCGGGAGGCACACACAGATACGCAGTATTTT.

This rearrangement joins TRBV18 to TRBJ1-2, with D perhaps TRBD1 (5 bases). This CDR3 contains 13 residues. V was cut by 8 bases and J by 2 bases, with 12 bases left in between. The V gene's germline CDR1 is KGHSH and CDR2 LQKENI. For the CDR3, the DNA is TGTGCCAGCGACCGGGGCGCAAACTATGGCTACACCTTC. It specifies CASDRGANYGYTF.

V usage is TRBV2 and J usage is TRBJ1-3; no definite D call. The CDR3 sequence is 14 residues long. Germline V gene data show CDR1 as SNHLY and CDR2 as FYNNEI. V was cut by 9 bases and J by 0 bases, with 12 bases left in between. CDR3 loop: CARNDGSSGNTIYF. CDR3 nucleotides: TGTGCCAGAAACGACGGAAGCTCTGGAAACACCATATATTTT.

The count of this clone is one. The rearrangement uses TRBV7-9 and TRBJ2-1; the D gene could be TRBD1 or TRBD2 (8 bases each). The CDR3 contains 19 residues. Trimming shortened V by 4 bases and J by 0 bases, and 22 bases separated the two germline ends. Per germline, CDR1 SEHNR and CDR2 FQNEAQ (reference sequence). The CDR3 loop reads CASSYSTGESGSSYNEQFF. DNA for the CDR3: TGTGCCAGCAGCTACTCGACAGGGGAGAGCGGGAGCTCCTACAATGAGCAGTTCTTC.

The genes are TRBV6-1 and TRBJ2-3; 7 positions agree with TRBD1. The V segment lost 6 bases and the J segment 4 bases; nucleotides outside the gene matches: 1. CDR1 is MNHNS and CDR2 is SASEGT in the germline V gene. The CDR3 sequence is 12 residues long. CDR3 nucleotides: TGTGCCAGCAGAGACAGGGCAGATACGCAGTATTTT. Protein sequence: CASRDRADTQYF.

The chain combines TRBV11-1 with TRBJ2-1; 12 bases are a match to TRBD2. J gave up 5 bases and V 5 bases, and 7 bases lay outside the gene matches. CDR3 length: 16 amino acids. Germline CDR1 reads SGHAT; CDR2 reads FQDESV (reference sequence). The CDR3 protein is CASSPRLAGDHNEQFF. CDR3 DNA: TGTGCCAGCAGCCCAAGACTAGCGGGAGACCACAATGAGCAGTTCTTC.

The chain employs TRBV30 and TRBJ2-2, with TRBD2 matching 8 bases. The V gene end was trimmed by 1 base and the J gene end by 9 bases; junction bases not matched to a gene: 4. This CDR3 contains 13 residues. Germline V lookup: CDR1 GTSNPN, CDR2 SVGIG (reference sequence). CDR3 in amino acids: CAWSEAGGRELFF. CDR3 DNA sequence: TGTGCCTGGAGTGAGGCGGGGGGCCGGGAGCTGTTTTTT. Variable domain in full (rest from reference TRBV30 and TRBJ2-2): SQTIHQWPATLVQPVGSPLSLECTVEGTSNPNLYWYRQAAGRGLQLLFYSVGIGQISSEVPQNLSASRPQDRQFILSSKKLLLSDSGFYLCAWSEAGGRELFFGEGSRLTVL.

The V call is TRBV7-8, the J call TRBJ2-7; 7 bases line up with TRBD2. The CDR3 has 16 residues. The trim removed 2 bases at V and 6 bases at J, leaving 13 bases unmatched. CDR1 is SGHVS, CDR2 FQNEAQ, per germline. CDR3 nucleotides: TGTGCCAGCAGCTTATTTTGGGGAGGGTTTGGATTCGAGCAGTACTTC. Translating gives CASSLFWGGFGFEQYF.